The next 4 T cell receptor beta chains were all read from a single sample in a study of blood T cell repertoires in COVID-19. The assay was immunoSEQ multiplex PCR, and TCRdb's table has in-frame clones only and misses some. The table shows about 220,000 clones, with about 88% occurring only once. Sequenced sample: peripheral blood. The receptors here all came from a woman aged 45-65 years with COVID-19, enrolled during active disease.

The J gene is TRBJ1-1, the V gene TRBV28; no reliable D call. The germline V gene has CDR1 MDHEN and CDR2 SYDVKM. This CDR3 is 13 amino acids long. Trimming took 3 bases from V and 6 from J, leaving 11 bases between them. CDR3 amino acids: CASSLGLVPEAFF. CDR3 DNA sequence: TGTGCCAGCAGTTTGGGCCTTGTCCCTGAAGCTTTCTTT.

The chain uses TRBV5-1 and TRBJ2-7; 8 bases are a match to TRBD2. The V gene end was trimmed by 1 base and the J gene end by 1 base; junction bases not matched to a gene: 4. Looked up from germline, CDR1 is SGHRS and CDR2 is YFSETQ. The CDR3 extends over 15 amino acids. The CDR3 nucleotides read TGCGCCAGCAGCTTGAATAGCGGGGCGTCCTACGAGCAGTACTTC. It specifies CASSLNSGASYEQYF. Drawing the rest from reference TRBV5-1 and TRBJ2-7, the complete variable domain is KAGVTQTPRYLIKTRGQQVTLSCSPISGHRSVSWYQQTPGQGLQFLFEYFSETQRNKGNFPGRFSGRQFSNSRSEMNVSTLELGDSALYLCASSLNSGASYEQYFGPGTRLTVT.

The rearrangement joins TRBV9 to TRBJ2-2; no firm D call. The ends were cut back, 3 bases at V and 4 bases at J, with 13 bases in the middle. In germline, CDR1 is SGDLS, CDR2 YYNGEE. CDR3 length: 15 amino acids. The CDR3 sequence is CASSASHFSTGELFF. DNA of the CDR3: TGTGCCAGCAGCGCCTCCCACTTTTCCACCGGGGAGCTGTTTTTT. Drawing the rest from reference TRBV9 and TRBJ2-2, the complete variable domain is DSGVTQTPKHLITATGQRVTLRCSPRSGDLSVYWYQQSLDQGLQFLIQYYNGEERAKGNILERFSAQQFPDLHSELNLSSLELGDSALYFCASSASHFSTGELFFGEGSRLTVL.

The V call is TRBV11-2, the J call TRBJ2-7; TRBD1 is a possible D gene (6 bases). The CDR3 covers 15 residues. The V and J ends lost 2 bases and 0 bases respectively, with 11 bases between them. Germline CDR1 SGHAT, CDR2 FQNNGV. DNA of the CDR3: TGTGCCAGCAGCTTACCCGGACAGCTCTCCTACGAGCAGTACTTC. Translating it yields CASSLPGQLSYEQYF. The full variable domain, completed using reference TRBV11-2 and TRBJ2-7, is EAGVAQSPRYKIIEKRQSVAFWCNPISGHATLYWYQQILGQGPKLLIQFQNNGVVDDSQLPKDRFSAERLKGVDSTLKIQPAKLEDSAVYLCASSLPGQLSYEQYFGPGTRLTVT.